This entry is about one T cell receptor beta chain. Its antigen remains undetermined. It has no much larger one-base neighbor in the sample; base qualities were not kept. TCR CDR3 regions were amplified from genomic DNA by multiplex PCR using the deep immunoSEQ assay. Extracted genomic DNA from each cell subset was spread evenly across all wells of several immunoSEQ 96-well plates, with each plate serving as a replicate. For sorted subsets, each replicate PCR was loaded with 200 ng genomic DNA, equivalent to 30,000 or so T cell genomes. The purified libraries were quantified using a Qubit 3.0 fluorometer, sized with a Bioanalyzer 2100, and then quantified again using the KAPA Library Quantification kit. A separate single-read 150-cycle Illumina NextSeq 550 flow cell was used to sequence each immunoSEQ 96-well plate. The source study handled its data this way. The immunoSEQ output contained only junctional sequences without quality scores, so filtering could not match that applied to full-length reads. To assign V/J genes and CDR3, sequences were annotated using PyIR, a Python wrapper for IgBLAST v1.9, with IMGT germline references. Reads were removed for weak V/J assignments (E-value above 1e-6), missing CDR3, stop codons, out-of-frame junctions, or ambiguous translated residues. V3J clonotypes were defined as sequences sharing the same inferred V gene, J gene, and CDR3 amino acid sequence. The percentage overlap between two repertoires was calculated by dividing the number of shared unique clonotypes by the size of the smaller repertoire. Three approaches were used to assess repertoire richness: RTK rarefaction, the Chao1 estimator, and Recon v2.1 estimates of unobserved clonotypes. For all TCRbeta clonotypes obtained by the gDNA method from several donors, generation probabilities were computed with OLGA. The table comes from immuneACCESS by way of TCRdb, which keeps in-frame sequences with V and J called. Part of the clones is missing from these tables; in studies checked, under half for an unresolved V gene and the rest for unknown reasons. That table furnishes V, J and clone size, whereas the DNA furnished D and trimming. The sample includes about 1.5 million clones, with 95% to 99% observed a single time. The leading ten clones occupy 0.45% of the sample.

This sample stems from a study of shared clonotypes between healthy human individuals (dated by TCRdb to 2018 to 2021). Background on the whole study: A few men and a couple of women, aged 18 to 49 years, made up the cohort. Per donor, three plates each were used for CD4 naive and CD4 memory, two for CD8 naive, and one for CD8 memory. To estimate repertoire size and how much clonotype sharing occurs between individuals, the study deeply sequenced the blood TCR repertoires of several healthy adults. To increase sequencing depth and limit assay-specific biases, different laboratories used diverse techniques to prepare libraries and sequence TCR repertoires. Leukapheresis yielded between about 0.9 and 9.5 billion PBMCs per donor.

The donors were healthy, HIV-negative adults who had no recently reported acute infections or vaccinations. All donors were Caucasian adults living in Nashville, Tennessee, USA. CD4+ T cells were enriched by magnetic negative selection; naive cells were then positively selected on CD45RA, and the negative fraction formed the memory subset. After blood collection by leukapheresis, PBMCs were isolated using Ficoll-Histopaque density gradient centrifugation and then cryopreserved in the vapor phase of liquid nitrogen. Purity and quantity of every magnetically sorted T cell population were checked by analytical flow cytometry. Genomic DNA was isolated from every sorted fraction and measured by UV absorbance on a Nanodrop 2000c. The CDR3 starts with the cysteine, ends with the phenylalanine, and has 14 residues. Solely the CDR3 DNA is kept, with 42 bases framed from the first base. Sequences MNHEY (CDR1) and SVGAGI (CDR2) are obtained from the germline V gene. V is clipped by 6 bases and J by 5 bases, and the sequence between their germline boundaries is 16 bases long.

Findings and caveats that apply to the study as a whole: Even with the large sequencing depth, rarefaction of the sorted-subset datasets indicated that sequencing was incomplete. Across a handful of donors, approximately 5% of naive CD4, around 3.5% of naive CD8, under 2.5% of memory CD4, and over 0.35% of memory CD8 clonotypes were shared. Pairwise subsampling led to the expectation that sequencing depth would affect the degree of clonotype sharing among donors. Higher generation probabilities were observed for clonotypes shared by all four sorted-subset donors than for non-shared clonotypes. Estimated clonotype richness was generally larger for naive than for memory subsets. Because the study included only a small number of donors, the genetic and exposure-history diversity represented was limited. Sampling was restricted to blood, and TCR repertoires in tissues likely differ from the TCR repertoires found in blood.

The chain employs TRBV6-5 and TRBJ1-1, with the D gene uncertain. The source is a man between 25 and 39 years old in good health. The sample was naive CD4+ T cells sorted from blood. Read against the paper, the sample's cell subset or site label means: CD45RA+ positively selected. The encoded CDR3 is CASSHGKMWTEAFF. The DNA reads TGTGCCAGCAGCCACGGGAAGATGTGGACTGAAGCTTTCTTT.